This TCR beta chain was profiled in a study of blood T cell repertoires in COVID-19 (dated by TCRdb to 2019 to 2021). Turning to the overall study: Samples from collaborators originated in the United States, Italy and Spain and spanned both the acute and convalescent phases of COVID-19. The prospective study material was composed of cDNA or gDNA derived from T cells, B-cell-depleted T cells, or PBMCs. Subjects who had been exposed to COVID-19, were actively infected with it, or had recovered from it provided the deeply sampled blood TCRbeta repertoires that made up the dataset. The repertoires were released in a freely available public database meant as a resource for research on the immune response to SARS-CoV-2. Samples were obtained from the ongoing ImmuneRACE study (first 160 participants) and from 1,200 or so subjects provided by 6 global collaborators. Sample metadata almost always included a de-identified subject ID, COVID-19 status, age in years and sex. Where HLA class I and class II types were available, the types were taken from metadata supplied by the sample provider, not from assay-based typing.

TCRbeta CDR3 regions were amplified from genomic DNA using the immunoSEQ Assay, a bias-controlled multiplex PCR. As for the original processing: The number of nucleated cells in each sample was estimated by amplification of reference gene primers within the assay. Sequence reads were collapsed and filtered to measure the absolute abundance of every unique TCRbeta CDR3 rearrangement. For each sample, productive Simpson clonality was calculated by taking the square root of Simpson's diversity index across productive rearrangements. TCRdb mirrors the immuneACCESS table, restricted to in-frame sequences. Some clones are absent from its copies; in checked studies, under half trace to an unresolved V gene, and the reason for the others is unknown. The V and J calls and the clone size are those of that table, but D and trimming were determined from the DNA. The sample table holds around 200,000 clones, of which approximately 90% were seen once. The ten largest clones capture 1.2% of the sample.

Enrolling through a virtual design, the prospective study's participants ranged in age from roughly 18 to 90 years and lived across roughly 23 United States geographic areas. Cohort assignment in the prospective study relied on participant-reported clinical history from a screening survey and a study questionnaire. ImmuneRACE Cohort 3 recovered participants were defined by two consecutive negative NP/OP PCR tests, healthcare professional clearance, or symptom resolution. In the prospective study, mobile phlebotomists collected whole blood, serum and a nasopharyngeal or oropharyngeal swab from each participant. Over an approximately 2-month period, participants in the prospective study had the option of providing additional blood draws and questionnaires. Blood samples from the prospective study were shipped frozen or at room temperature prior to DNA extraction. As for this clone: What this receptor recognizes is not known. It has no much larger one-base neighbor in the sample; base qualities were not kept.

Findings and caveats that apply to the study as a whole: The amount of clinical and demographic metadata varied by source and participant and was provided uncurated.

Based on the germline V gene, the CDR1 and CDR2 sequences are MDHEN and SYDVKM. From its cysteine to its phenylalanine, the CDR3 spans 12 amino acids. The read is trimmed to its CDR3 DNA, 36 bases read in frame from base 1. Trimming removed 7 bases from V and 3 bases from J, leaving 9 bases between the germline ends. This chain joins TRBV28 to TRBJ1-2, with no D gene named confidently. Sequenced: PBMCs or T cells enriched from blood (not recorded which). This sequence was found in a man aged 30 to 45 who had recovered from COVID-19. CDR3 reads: CASKGGYYGYTF. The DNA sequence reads TGTGCCAGCAAGGGAGGGTACTATGGCTACACCTTC.